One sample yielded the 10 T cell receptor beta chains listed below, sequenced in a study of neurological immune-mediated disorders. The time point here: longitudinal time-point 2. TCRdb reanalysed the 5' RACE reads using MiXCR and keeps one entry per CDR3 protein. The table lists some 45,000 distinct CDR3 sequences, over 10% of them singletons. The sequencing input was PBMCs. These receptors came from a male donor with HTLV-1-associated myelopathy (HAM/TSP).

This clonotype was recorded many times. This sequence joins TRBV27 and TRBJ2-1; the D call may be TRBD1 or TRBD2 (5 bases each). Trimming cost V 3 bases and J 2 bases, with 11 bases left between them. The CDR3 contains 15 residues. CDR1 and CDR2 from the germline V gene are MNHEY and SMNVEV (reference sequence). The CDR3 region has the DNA TGTGCCAGCAGTTTTTCCGGGGCCCCCTACAATGAGCAGTTCTTC. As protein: CASSFSGAPYNEQFF.

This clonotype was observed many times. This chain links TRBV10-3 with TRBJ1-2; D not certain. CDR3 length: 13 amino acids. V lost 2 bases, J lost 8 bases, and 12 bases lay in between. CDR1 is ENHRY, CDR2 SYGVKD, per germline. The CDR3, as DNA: TGTGCCATCAGTGAGGTGGAGGGCCGGGGCTACACCTTC. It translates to CAISEVEGRGYTF.

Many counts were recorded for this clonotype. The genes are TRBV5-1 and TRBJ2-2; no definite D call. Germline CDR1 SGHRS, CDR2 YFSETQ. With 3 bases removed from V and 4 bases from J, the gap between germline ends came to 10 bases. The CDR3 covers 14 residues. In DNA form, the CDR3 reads TGCGCCAGCAGCTCGGAGATTAGCACCGGGGAGCTGTTTTTT. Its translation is CASSSEISTGELFF.

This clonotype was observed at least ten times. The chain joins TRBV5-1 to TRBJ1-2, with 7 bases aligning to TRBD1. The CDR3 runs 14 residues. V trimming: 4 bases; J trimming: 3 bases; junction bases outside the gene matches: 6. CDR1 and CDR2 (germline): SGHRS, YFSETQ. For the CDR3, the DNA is TGCGCCAGCAGCCGAGATGGACAGGACTATGGCTACACCTTC. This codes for CASSRDGQDYGYTF.

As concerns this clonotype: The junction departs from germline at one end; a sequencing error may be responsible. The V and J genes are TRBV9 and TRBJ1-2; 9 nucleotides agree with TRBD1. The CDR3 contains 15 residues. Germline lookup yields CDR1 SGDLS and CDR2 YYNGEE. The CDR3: CACRPGDRASYGYTF. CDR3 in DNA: TGTGCCTGCAGACCTGGGGACAGGGCCTCGTATGGCTACACCTTC.

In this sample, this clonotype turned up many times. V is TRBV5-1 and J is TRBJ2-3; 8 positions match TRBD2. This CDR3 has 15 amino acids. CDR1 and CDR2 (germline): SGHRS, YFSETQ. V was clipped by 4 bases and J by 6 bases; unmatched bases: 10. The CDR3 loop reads CASSLTSGSGDTQYF. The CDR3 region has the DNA TGCGCCAGCAGCCTCACTAGCGGCTCTGGGGATACGCAGTATTTT.

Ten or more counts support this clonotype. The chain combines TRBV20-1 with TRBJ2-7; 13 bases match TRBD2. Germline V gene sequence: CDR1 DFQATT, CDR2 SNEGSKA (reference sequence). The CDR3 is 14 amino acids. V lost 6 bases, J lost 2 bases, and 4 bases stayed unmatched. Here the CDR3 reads CSATGTSGAYEQYF. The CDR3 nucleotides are TGCAGTGCCACCGGGACTAGCGGGGCCTACGAGCAGTACTTC.

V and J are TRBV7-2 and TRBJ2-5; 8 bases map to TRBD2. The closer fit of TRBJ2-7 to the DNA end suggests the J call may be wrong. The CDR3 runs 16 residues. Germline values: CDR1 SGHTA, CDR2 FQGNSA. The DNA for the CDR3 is TGTGCCAGCAGCTTGGCCAGCGGGGGCCTCTCCTACGAGCAGTACTTC. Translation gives CASSLASGGLSYEQYF.

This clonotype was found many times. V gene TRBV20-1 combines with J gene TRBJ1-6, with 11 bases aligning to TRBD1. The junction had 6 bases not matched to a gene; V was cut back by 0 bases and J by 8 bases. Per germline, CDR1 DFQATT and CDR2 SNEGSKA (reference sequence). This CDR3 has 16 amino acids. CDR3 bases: TGCAGTGCTAGAGATGCCGGGACAGGGGGGGATTCACCCCTCCACTTT. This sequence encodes CSARDAGTGGDSPLHF.

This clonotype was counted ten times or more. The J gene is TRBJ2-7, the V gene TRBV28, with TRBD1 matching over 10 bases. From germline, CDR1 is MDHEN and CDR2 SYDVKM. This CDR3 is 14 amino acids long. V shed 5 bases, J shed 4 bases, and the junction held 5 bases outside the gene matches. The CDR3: CASSPTGGLYEQYF. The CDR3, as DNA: TGTGCCAGCAGTCCGACAGGGGGCTTGTACGAGCAGTACTTC.